The 28 T cell receptor beta chains below all came from one sample that was sequenced in a study of early T cells in non-severe SARS-CoV-2 infection. TCRdb redid the calling of the 5' RACE reads with MiXCR, one entry per CDR3 protein. The profile shows roughly 55,000 distinct CDR3 sequences, roughly 6.8% of them singletons. Sequencing was carried out using whole blood. Every receptor here comes from an adult who was a healthcare worker with PCR-confirmed SARS-CoV-2 infection or an uninfected control (not recorded which).

This clonotype has at least ten counts. This chain connects TRBV29-1 to TRBJ2-7; 10 positions agree with TRBD1. After removal of 6 bases from V and 6 bases from J, the junction contained 8 bases not matched to a gene. This CDR3 comprises 13 residues. Germline lookup yields CDR1 SQVTM and CDR2 ANQGSEA. CDR3 amino acids: CSVVSGTGAEQYF. CDR3 bases: TGCAGCGTGGTGTCCGGGACAGGGGCCGAGCAGTACTTC.

As to this clonotype: A single base separates this from a much larger clone, so it may be a read error. The chain recombines TRBV20-1 with TRBJ1-4, with D tentatively TRBD1 (5 bases). Germline V gives CDR1 DFQATT, CDR2 SNEGSKA (reference sequence). This CDR3 region has 11 residues. Trimming stripped 5 bases from V and 11 bases from J, with 12 bases between. The chain's CDR3 is CSAHRGEKLFF. CDR3 nucleotides: TGCAGTGCTCACCGGGGGGAGAAACTGTTTTTT.

The chain joins TRBV14 to TRBJ2-7, with D possibly being TRBD2 (5 bases). Germline CDR1 reads SGHDN; CDR2 reads FVKESK. V lost 0 bases and J lost 1, with 10 bases in between. CDR3 length: 15 residues. CDR3 sequence: CASSQEGAESYEQYF. Here the CDR3 DNA reads TGTGCCAGCAGCCAAGAGGGAGCAGAATCCTACGAGCAGTACTTC.

V and J are TRBV19 and TRBJ2-5; D call uncertain. The ends were cut back, 11 bases at V and 7 bases at J, with 11 bases in the middle. The CDR3 totals 10 residues. The germline V gene has CDR1 LNHDA and CDR2 SQIVND (reference sequence). CDR3 DNA sequence: TGTGCCTTACCAGTCCGGACCCAGTACTTC. It specifies CALPVRTQYF.

This clonotype has ten or more counts. V usage is TRBV27 and J usage is TRBJ1-2, with D possibly matching TRBD1 (6 bases). This CDR3 region has 16 residues. CDR1 and CDR2 from the germline V gene are MNHEY and SMNVEV (reference sequence). V was cut by 6 bases and J by 6 bases, with 23 bases left in between. The CDR3 nucleotides are TGTGCCAGCAGCCAAAAACAGGGTTGGGCGATGGATGGCTACACCTTC. It translates to CASSQKQGWAMDGYTF.

This clonotype was counted at least ten times. The chain has TRBV4-3 and TRBJ1-1; D not resolved. This CDR3 spans 15 amino acids. Trimming cost V 0 bases and J 0 bases, with 8 bases left between them. The germline gives CDR1 LGHNA, CDR2 YSLEER. The CDR3: CASSQDRDVNTEAFF. The CDR3 nucleotides read TGCGCCAGCAGCCAAGATCGGGATGTGAACACTGAAGCTTTCTTT.

Many counts were recorded for this clonotype. As DNA, the CDR3 is TGCGCCAGCAGCCAGGGGGACATCGGGTACACTGAAGCTTTCTTT. It codes for CASSQGDIGYTEAFF. This chain uses TRBV4-3 with TRBJ1-1; D is perhaps TRBD1 (6 bases). V was shortened by 3 bases and J by 3 bases, with 14 bases between the two germline ends. Per the germline V gene, CDR1 is LGHNA and CDR2 is YSLEER. The CDR3 extends over 15 amino acids.

The chain joins TRBV9 to TRBJ2-3, with a weak D call TRBD1 (5 bases). The germline gives CDR1 SGDLS, CDR2 YYNGEE. The length of the CDR3 is 17 residues. V was pared by 1 base and J by 0 bases, with 15 bases between. The CDR3 DNA is TGTGCCAGCAGCGTAAGGGGCAGAACCCCCAGCACAGATACGCAGTATTTT. This translates into CASSVRGRTPSTDTQYF.

This clonotype was picked up many times. The V gene is TRBV6-2 or TRBV6-3, the J gene TRBJ1-1, with D tentatively TRBD1 (5 bases). CDR3 length: 14 residues. Trimming removed 7 bases at V and 1 base at J, with 13 bases between. Germline lookup yields CDR1 MNHEY and CDR2 SVGEGT. CDR3: CASNKEGSNTEAFF. Here the CDR3 DNA reads TGTGCCAGCAATAAGGAGGGGTCGAACACTGAAGCTTTCTTT.

This clonotype was counted ten times or more. The chain couples TRBV5-1 to TRBJ1-2; D uncertain. The germline V gene has CDR1 SGHRS and CDR2 YFSETQ. The CDR3 length is 13 residues. V lost 5 bases to trimming and J lost 6 bases, with 14 bases between them. CDR3 region: CASSPPDPNGYTF. CDR3 bases: TGCGCCAGCAGTCCCCCAGACCCGAATGGCTACACCTTC.

This clonotype was counted ten times or more. This chain uses TRBV30 with TRBJ1-3; 8 nucleotides line up with TRBD1. Germline V gene sequence: CDR1 GTSNPN, CDR2 SVGIG (reference sequence). This CDR3 comprises 15 residues. Losses at the gene ends were 2 bases for V and 0 bases for J; bases not matched to a gene: 3. The DNA of the CDR3 is TGTGCCTGGAGTTCCGGACAGGGCTCTGGAAACACCATATATTTT. Residues: CAWSSGQGSGNTIYF. Full variable domain (missing parts from reference TRBV30 and TRBJ1-3): SQTIHQWPATLVQPVGSPLSLECTVEGTSNPNLYWYRQAAGRGLQLLFYSVGIGQISSEVPQNLSASRPQDRQFILSSKKLLLSDSGFYLCAWSSGQGSGNTIYFGEGSWLTVV.

This clonotype was picked up one time. The germline gene is not matched at one end of the junction; a read error may be the cause. V is TRBV4-2 and J is TRBJ2-2, with TRBD2 as a possible D gene (6 bases). The CDR3 consists of 14 residues. The germline gives CDR1 LGHNA, CDR2 YNFKEQ. The CDR3 DNA follows: TGTGCCAGCAGATGGGGGGAGAACACCGGGGAGCTGTATTTT. It is translated as CASRWGENTGELYF.

There are many counts of this clonotype. The chain joins TRBV29-1 to TRBJ2-1; tentative D call: TRBD1 (6 bases). V shed 6 bases and J shed 2 bases, with 20 bases lying between them. This CDR3 has 16 residues. Germline values: CDR1 SQVTM, CDR2 ANQGSEA. The DNA of the CDR3 is TGCAGCGTAACCGACAGGAGACCCCCTCCCTACAATGAGCAGTTCTTC. The encoded protein is CSVTDRRPPPYNEQFF.

This clonotype came up a few times. This chain uses TRBV5-4 with TRBJ2-1, with D possibly TRBD2 on 7 matching bases. Trimming took off 4 bases at V and 8 bases at J, with 19 bases between the two ends. CDR3 length equals 15 residues. Germline assignment: CDR1 SGHNT and CDR2 YYREEE (reference sequence). Written as DNA, the CDR3 is TGTGCCAGCAGCCAAAGGGTGGGGGGGCCCGATGAGCAGTTCTTC. It yields the protein CASSQRVGGPDEQFF.

The chain is built from TRBV5-6 and TRBJ1-4; D call uncertain. Per germline, CDR1 SGHDT and CDR2 YYEEEE. Deletions cut 4 bases from V and 0 bases from J, with 10 bases between. This CDR3 has 15 residues. The chain's CDR3 is CASSPRGATNEKLFF. In DNA form, the CDR3 reads TGTGCCAGCAGCCCCCGGGGAGCAACTAATGAAAAACTGTTTTTT. The full variable domain, rest sourced from reference TRBV5-6 and TRBJ1-4, is DAGVTQSPTHLIKTRGQQVTLRCSPKSGHDTVSWYQQALGQGPQFIFQYYEEEERQRGNFPDRFSGHQFPNYSSELNVNALLLGDSALYLCASSPRGATNEKLFFGSGTQLSVL.

The chain combines TRBV5-1 with TRBJ2-2, with 9 bases that match TRBD1. Trimming took 4 bases from V and 5 from J; bases not matched to a gene: 3. Germline V CDR1 and CDR2: SGHRS, YFSETQ. The CDR3 length is 14 residues. The chain's CDR3 is CASSPGTGTGELFF. DNA for the CDR3: TGCGCCAGCAGCCCCGGGACAGGGACCGGGGAGCTGTTTTTT.

This clonotype has ten or more counts. The genes are TRBV7-2 and TRBJ2-5; D ambiguous. The V gene lost 1 base and the J gene lost 1 base, with 10 bases spanning the gap. CDR3 length: 15 amino acids. CDR1 and CDR2 from the germline V gene are SGHTA and FQGNSA. The CDR3 DNA reads TGTGCCAGCAGCTTAGTTGCGGCTCCCCAAGAGACCCAGTACTTC. Protein: CASSLVAAPQETQYF.

This clonotype showed up just a few times. The V gene is TRBV6-5, the J gene TRBJ1-2; 8 nucleotides line up with TRBD1. Germline V gene lookup returns CDR1 MNHEY and CDR2 SVGAGI. The CDR3 length is 14 residues. V shed 4 bases and J 4 bases; nucleotides not matched to a gene: 5. CDR3 amino acids: CASSLTGGAYGYTF. The CDR3, as DNA: TGTGCCAGCAGTTTAACAGGGGGAGCCTATGGCTACACCTTC.

This clonotype was seen ten or more times. The rearrangement joins TRBV11-2 to TRBJ2-5; D unresolved. The CDR3 is 13 amino acids. Trimming left V 1 base short and J 5 bases short, with 8 bases between. Per germline, CDR1 SGHAT and CDR2 FQNNGV. This CDR3 reads CASSLAVSETQYF. The CDR3 DNA is TGTGCCAGCAGCTTAGCTGTGTCGGAGACCCAGTACTTC.

By sample fraction, this clonotype is medium-sized. The chain couples TRBV29-1 to TRBJ2-1; TRBD1 matches 8 bases. The CDR3 length is 16 residues. The V gene end was trimmed by 0 bases and the J gene end by 4 bases; junction bases not matched to a gene: 8. Per germline, CDR1 SQVTM and CDR2 ANQGSEA. The CDR3 reads CSVEDMTGVRYNEQFF. CDR3 DNA sequence: TGCAGCGTTGAAGATATGACAGGGGTACGATACAATGAGCAGTTCTTC.

This clonotype was counted many times. The V call is TRBV29-1, the J call TRBJ2-3, with D maybe TRBD2 (5 bases). CDR3 length: 14 amino acids. V lost 4 bases, J lost 9 bases, and 20 bases lay in between. Germline V gene sequence: CDR1 SQVTM, CDR2 ANQGSEA. The CDR3 region is CSVAGETNVGTQYF. CDR3 in DNA: TGCAGCGTTGCGGGTGAGACTAACGTCGGGACGCAGTATTTT.

This clonotype has just a few counts. The gene calls are TRBV20-1 and TRBJ1-5; possible D gene TRBD1, 6 bases. Germline V CDR1 and CDR2: DFQATT, SNEGSKA (reference sequence). V was pared by 1 base and J by 4 bases, with 14 bases between. CDR3 length: 15 amino acids. CDR3 residues: CSARGRQGKNQPQHF. CDR3 coding DNA: TGCAGTGCTAGAGGCCGGCAGGGGAAGAATCAGCCCCAGCATTTT.

This chain connects TRBV6-5 to TRBJ2-7; 9 nucleotides agree with TRBD1. Germline V gene data show CDR1 as MNHEY and CDR2 as SVGAGI. CDR3 length: 15 residues. J gave up 0 bases and V 8 bases, and 8 bases lay outside the gene matches. CDR3 in DNA: TGTGCCAGCGCAAGACGGGACAGGGCCTCCTACGAGCAGTACTTC. Protein: CASARRDRASYEQYF.

This clonotype was detected ten times or more. The V call is TRBV11-2, the J call TRBJ1-5; D remains unclear. V lost 0 bases to trimming and J lost 2 bases, with 8 bases between them. This CDR3 spans 15 amino acids. Germline V lookup: CDR1 SGHAT, CDR2 FQNNGV. Here the CDR3 reads CASSLDPWGNQPQHF. The CDR3 DNA reads as TGTGCCAGCAGCTTAGATCCGTGGGGCAATCAGCCCCAGCATTTT.

This sequence joins TRBV29-1 and TRBJ2-3; D may match TRBD1 or TRBD2 (6 bases each). The V and J ends lost 2 bases and 0 bases respectively, with 12 bases between them. This CDR3 region has 15 residues. CDR1 is SQVTM, CDR2 ANQGSEA, per germline. CDR3 residues: CSVELRGTSTDTQYF. The DNA for the CDR3 is TGCAGCGTTGAATTGAGGGGGACTAGCACAGATACGCAGTATTTT.

This clonotype was observed at least ten times. The rearrangement joins TRBV5-6 to TRBJ2-1; D is unclear. Trimming cost V 4 bases and J 0 bases, with 26 bases left between them. CDR1 is SGHDT, CDR2 YYEEEE, per germline. The CDR3 has 20 residues. The CDR3 spells CASSPLSFGGPLSSYNEQFF. The CDR3 region has the DNA TGTGCCAGCAGCCCCCTCTCGTTTGGCGGCCCTCTGAGCTCCTACAATGAGCAGTTCTTC.

Many counts were recorded for this clonotype. The V call is TRBV20-1, the J call TRBJ2-7; 8 bases fit TRBD2. Germline lookup yields CDR1 DFQATT and CDR2 SNEGSKA (reference sequence). J was trimmed by 1 base and V by 5 bases; bases with no gene match: 10. The CDR3 has 15 amino acids. The CDR3 reads CSARTSRGGSYEQYF. The CDR3 DNA reads as TGCAGTGCTCGGACTAGCCGTGGGGGTTCCTACGAGCAGTACTTC.

In its sample, this clonotype was seen many times. For the CDR3, the DNA is TGCGCCAGCAGCCAAGACTTGGGGAACACTGAAGCTTTCTTT. Its protein product is CASSQDLGNTEAFF. V is TRBV4-1 and J is TRBJ1-1; D is undetermined. The ends were cut back, 0 bases at V and 1 base at J, with 6 bases in the middle. The germline gives CDR1 MGHRA, CDR2 YSYEKL. The CDR3 is 14 residues long.